This T cell receptor beta chain derives from a study of T cells in Graves' hyperthyroidism and ophthalmopathy. Across the whole study: Peripheral blood was drawn at first diagnosis, prior to all treatment.

V dropped 0 bases and J dropped 6 bases, with 12 bases sitting between them. Germline V gives CDR1 MNHEY, CDR2 SMNVEV (reference sequence). This CDR3 has 16 residues. Newly diagnosed hyperthyroidism patients aged 18 to 65 years had disease lasting under 2 months. Template material for amplifying TCR beta CDR3 regions consisted of RNA transcripts. A first-round RT-PCR of the TCR CDR3 used the HTBI primer set. TCRdb itself ran the multiplex PCR reads through MiXCR, one entry per CDR3 protein. The sample consists of some 420,000 distinct CDR3 sequences, approximately 14% of them appearing once. This clonotype was seen more than once but under ten times. Its cognate antigen is unknown. Study-level points and caveats: Researchers found most expanded thyroid clonotypes above 0.001 in blood as well.

This clonotype was obtained from a woman in her late teens or twenties with Graves' hyperthyroidism. Sequencing was done on a sample of blood. The chain has TRBV27 and TRBJ1-6, with D perhaps TRBD1 (5 bases). The CDR3, as DNA: TGTGCCAGCAGTTTATCTGGTGGGACCCCTAATTCACCCCTCCACTTT. Protein product: CASSLSGGTPNSPLHF.